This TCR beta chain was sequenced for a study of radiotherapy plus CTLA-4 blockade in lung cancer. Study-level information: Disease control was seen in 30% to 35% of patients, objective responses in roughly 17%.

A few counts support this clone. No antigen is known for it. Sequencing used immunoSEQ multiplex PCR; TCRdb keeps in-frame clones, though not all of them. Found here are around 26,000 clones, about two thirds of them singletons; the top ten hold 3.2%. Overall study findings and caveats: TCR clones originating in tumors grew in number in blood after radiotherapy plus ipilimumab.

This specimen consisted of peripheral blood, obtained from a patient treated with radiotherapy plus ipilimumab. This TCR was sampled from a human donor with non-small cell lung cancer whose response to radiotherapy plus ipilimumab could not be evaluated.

CDR3 in amino acids: CASSPGTTNSGANVLTF. CDR3 in DNA: TGCGCCAGCAGCCCCGGGACAACTAACTCGGGGGCCAACGTCCTGACTTTC. The chain has TRBV4-3 and TRBJ2-6; D is possibly TRBD1 (6 bases). Germline CDR1 LGHNA, CDR2 YSLEER. The CDR3 is made up of 17 amino acids. V dropped 4 bases and J dropped 4 bases, with 17 bases sitting between them.